Below, 9 T cell receptor beta chains from the same sample are listed, as sequenced in a study of T cell changes during pregnancy in multiple sclerosis. The protocol was immunoSEQ multiplex PCR, while the TCRdb copy is restricted to in-frame clones and leaves out a portion. The data hold 60,000 to 65,000 clones, with around 93% observed a single time. The sequenced sample was peripheral blood, obtained in the first trimester of pregnancy. The source is a female donor with multiple sclerosis, enrolled in a pregnancy study.

The chain joins TRBV9 to TRBJ2-1; 7 nucleotides align to TRBD1. The V segment lost 4 bases and the J segment 5 bases; nucleotides outside the gene matches: 6. The germline V gene has CDR1 SGDLS and CDR2 YYNGEE. The CDR3 extends over 14 amino acids. The CDR3 nucleotides read TGTGCCAGCAGCACCGGGACAGTTAACAATGAGCAGTTCTTC. It encodes CASSTGTVNNEQFF.

This chain uses TRBV14 with TRBJ2-7; 9 nucleotides line up with TRBD1. The CDR3 is 16 amino acids. The germline V gene has CDR1 SGHDN and CDR2 FVKESK. The V and J ends lost 4 bases and 7 bases, in that order; junction bases with no gene match: 14. The CDR3, as DNA: TGTGCCAGCAGCCCTGTTCCGGGACAGGGTCCGTTTGAGCAGTACTTC. This sequence encodes CASSPVPGQGPFEQYF. The full variable domain, with the rest looked up from reference TRBV14 and TRBJ2-7, is EAGVTQFPSHSVIEKGQTVTLRCDPISGHDNLYWYRRVMGKEIKFLLHFVKESKQDESGMPNNRFLAERTGGTYSTLKVQPAELEDSGVYFCASSPVPGQGPFEQYFGPGTRLTVT.

The gene calls are TRBV29-1 and TRBJ2-7; D possibly corresponds to TRBD1 (6 bases). The CDR3 sequence is 14 residues long. Germline V gene sequence: CDR1 SQVTM, CDR2 ANQGSEA. V lost 4 bases to trimming and J lost 2 bases, with 15 bases between them. This CDR3 reads CSVVRQGIAYEQYF. CDR3 in DNA: TGCAGCGTTGTAAGGCAGGGGATCGCCTACGAGCAGTACTTC.

The genes are TRBV6-5 and TRBJ2-4, with 8 bases matching TRBD1. V lost 2 bases to trimming and J lost 2 bases; unmatched junction nucleotides: 2. The CDR3 has 15 amino acids. From germline, CDR1 is MNHEY and CDR2 SVGAGI. CDR3: CASSYDRGSKNIQYF. In DNA, the CDR3 is TGTGCCAGCAGTTACGACAGGGGTTCCAAAAACATTCAGTACTTC.

This clone showed up just once. V gene TRBV6-5 combines with J gene TRBJ2-3; 8 bases fit TRBD2. Germline lookup yields CDR1 MNHEY and CDR2 SVGAGI. The CDR3 extends over 15 amino acids. Trimming cost V 5 bases and J 2 bases; bases outside gene matches: 6. The CDR3 nucleotides are TGTGCCAGCAGTGCCCGGGAGGGACCCACAGATACGCAGTATTTT. It specifies CASSAREGPTDTQYF.

The V and J genes are TRBV7-2 and TRBJ2-3, with D unresolved. Per the germline V gene, CDR1 is SGHTA and CDR2 is FQGNSA. The CDR3 covers 14 residues. The V gene lost 0 bases and the J gene lost 2 bases, with 6 bases spanning the gap. CDR3 in amino acids: CASSLAGPTDTQYF. In DNA form, the CDR3 reads TGTGCCAGCAGCTTAGCTGGGCCCACAGATACGCAGTATTTT.

This rearrangement joins TRBV5-1 to TRBJ2-5; TRBD2 aligns across 7 bases. The germline CDR1 and CDR2 sequences are SGHRS and YFSETQ. The CDR3 length is 14 residues. The V segment lost 3 bases and the J segment 1 base; nucleotides outside the gene matches: 3. The CDR3 loop reads CASSSGRGQETQYF. The CDR3 coding sequence is TGCGCCAGCAGCTCGGGGAGGGGCCAAGAGACCCAGTACTTC.

The chain uses TRBV5-1 and TRBJ2-5; weak D call: TRBD2 (5 bases). CDR1 and CDR2 from the germline V gene are SGHRS and YFSETQ. The CDR3 has 14 residues. V was shortened by 0 bases and J by 5 bases, with 11 bases between the two germline ends. As DNA, the CDR3 is TGCGCCAGCAGCTTGGATCCGGAGGAGGAGACCCAGTACTTC. Its translation: CASSLDPEEETQYF.

This chain links TRBV7-3 with TRBJ2-1; possibly TRBD1 for D (5 bases). V lost 0 bases and J 4 bases, leaving 13 bases between the germline ends. CDR3 length equals 16 residues. The V gene's germline CDR1 is SGHTA and CDR2 FQGTGA. The CDR3 DNA follows: TGTGCCAGCAGCTTAACGGGCAGGGCTGGGTACAATGAGCAGTTCTTC. This codes for CASSLTGRAGYNEQFF. Looking up the rest from reference TRBV7-3 and TRBJ2-1 gives the full variable domain: GAGVSQTPSNKVTEKGKYVELRCDPISGHTALYWYRQSLGQGPEFLIYFQGTGAADDSGLPNDRFFAVRPEGSVSTLKIQRTERGDSAVYLCASSLTGRAGYNEQFFGPGTRLTVL.